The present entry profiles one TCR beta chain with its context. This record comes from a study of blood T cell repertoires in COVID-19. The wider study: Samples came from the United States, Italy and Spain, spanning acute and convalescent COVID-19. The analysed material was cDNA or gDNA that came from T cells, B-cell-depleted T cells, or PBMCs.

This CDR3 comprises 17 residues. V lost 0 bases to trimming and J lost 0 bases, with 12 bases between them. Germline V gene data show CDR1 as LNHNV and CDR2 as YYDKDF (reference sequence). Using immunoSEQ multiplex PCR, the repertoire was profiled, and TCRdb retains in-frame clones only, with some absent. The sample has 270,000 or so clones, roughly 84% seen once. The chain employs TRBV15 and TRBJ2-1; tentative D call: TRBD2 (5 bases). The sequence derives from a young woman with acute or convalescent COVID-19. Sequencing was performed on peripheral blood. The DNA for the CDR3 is TGTGCCACCAGCAGAGAGGTGGGTGGGAGCTCCTACAATGAGCAGTTCTTC. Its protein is CATSREVGGSSYNEQFF.